This TCR beta chain was identified during a study of shared clonotypes between healthy human individuals. Turning to the study itself: Per donor, three plates held CD4 naive cells, three held CD4 memory, two held CD8 naive and one held CD8 memory.

CD45RO-negative, CCR7-selected cells formed the naive CD8 fraction, which excluded terminally differentiated effector memory CD45RA+ cells. Deep-level settings were used for running the assay. Here immunoSEQ multiplex PCR was the method, and the copy in TCRdb shows in-frame clones only, minus some. The repertoire holds millions of clones, with approximately 94% as singletons. Per germline, CDR1 SNHLY and CDR2 FYNNEI. Trimming took off 6 bases at V and 2 bases at J, with 17 bases between the two ends. This CDR3 spans 15 amino acids. About this clone itself: What it recognizes is unknown.

Study-wide results and caveats: Rarefaction indicated that sorted-subset sequencing remained incomplete although depth was large. Having only a few donors restricted how much genetic and exposure-history diversity was captured.

The source material was naive CD8+ T cells sorted from blood. The chain links TRBV2 to TRBJ2-7; perhaps TRBD2 as D (7 bases). The sequence came from a man younger than 30 in good health. In nucleotides, the CDR3 is TGTGCCAGCAGATCCGTGGGCGGGGGCCCCTACGAGCAGTACTTC. Translated, it gives CASRSVGGGPYEQYF.